This T cell receptor (beta chain) was captured in a study of T cells after yellow fever vaccination. TCR cDNA was made by 5'RACE template switching, adding a universal primer site and UMIs. TCRdb itself ran the 5' RACE reads through MiXCR, one entry per CDR3 protein. The sample has some 220,000 distinct CDR3 sequences, 3% to 4% seen once. The table lists this clonotype with a few counts. The V gene end was trimmed by 2 bases and the J gene end by 1 base; junction bases not matched to a gene: 5. The germline V gene encodes CDR1 SGDLS and CDR2 YYNGEE. CDR3 size: 16 residues. Sequenced here: CD4+ T cells sorted from PBMCs, sampled 10 days after the yellow fever booster vaccination. V is TRBV9 and J is TRBJ2-2; 7 bases align to TRBD2. This clonotype originated in a man between 18 and 35 years old who received the YFV17D yellow fever vaccine. CDR3 sequence: CASSVAGDLNTGELFF. The CDR3 DNA reads as TGTGCCAGCAGCGTGGCGGGAGATTTGAACACCGGGGAGCTGTTTTTT. Complete variable domain (other parts from reference TRBV9 and TRBJ2-2): DSGVTQTPKHLITATGQRVTLRCSPRSGDLSVYWYQQSLDQGLQFLIQYYNGEERAKGNILERFSAQQFPDLHSELNLSSLELGDSALYFCASSVAGDLNTGELFFGEGSRLTVL.